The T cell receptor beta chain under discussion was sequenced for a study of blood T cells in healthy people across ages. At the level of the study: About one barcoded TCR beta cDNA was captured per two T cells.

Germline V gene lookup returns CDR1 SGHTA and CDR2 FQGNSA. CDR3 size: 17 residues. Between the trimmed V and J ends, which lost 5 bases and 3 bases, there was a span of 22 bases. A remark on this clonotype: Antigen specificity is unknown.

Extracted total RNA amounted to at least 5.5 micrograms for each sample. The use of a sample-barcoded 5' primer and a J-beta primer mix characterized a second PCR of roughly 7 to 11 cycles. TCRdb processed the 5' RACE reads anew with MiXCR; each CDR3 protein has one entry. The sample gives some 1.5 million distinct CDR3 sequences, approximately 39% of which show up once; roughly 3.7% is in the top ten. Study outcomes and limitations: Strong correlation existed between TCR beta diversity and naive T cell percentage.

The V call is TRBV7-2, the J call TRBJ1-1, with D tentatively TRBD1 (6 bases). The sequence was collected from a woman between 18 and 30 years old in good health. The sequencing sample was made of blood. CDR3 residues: CASSKKRGGLYDTEAFF. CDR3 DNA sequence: TGTGCCAGCAGCAAAAAGCGGGGGGGCCTGTATGACACTGAAGCTTTCTTT.